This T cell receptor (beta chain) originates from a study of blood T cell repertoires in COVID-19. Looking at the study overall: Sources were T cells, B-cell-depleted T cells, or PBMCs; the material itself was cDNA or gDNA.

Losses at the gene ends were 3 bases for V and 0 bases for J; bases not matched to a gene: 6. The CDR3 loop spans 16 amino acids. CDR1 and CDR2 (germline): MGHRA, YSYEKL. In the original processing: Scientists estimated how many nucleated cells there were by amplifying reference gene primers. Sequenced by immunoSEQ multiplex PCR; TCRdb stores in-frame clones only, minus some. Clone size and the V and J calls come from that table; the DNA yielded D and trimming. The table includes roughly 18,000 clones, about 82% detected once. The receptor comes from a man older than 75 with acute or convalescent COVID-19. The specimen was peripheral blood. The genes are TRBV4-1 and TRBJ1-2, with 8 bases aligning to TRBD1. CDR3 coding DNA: TGCGCCAGCAGCCAGGAAAACAGGGGGGCTAACTATGGCTACACCTTC. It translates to CASSQENRGANYGYTF.